These 20 T cell receptor beta chains were sequenced from one sample in a study of blood T cell repertoires in COVID-19. Profiled with immunoSEQ multiplex PCR; TCRdb holds only in-frame clones, not every one. The sample includes under 250,000 clones, approximately 89% of them seen just once. Sequencing used PBMCs or T cells enriched from blood (not recorded which). The receptors were gathered from a young woman who had been exposed to COVID-19.

With respect to this clone: Different DNA sequences within this sample yield the same CDR3. The chain carries TRBV12-3 or TRBV12-4 and TRBJ2-3; no clear D. Trimming removed 4 bases at V and 6 bases at J, with 5 bases between. The CDR3 is 11 amino acids. CDR3 sequence: CASSSLDTQYF. CDR3 sequence (DNA): TGTGCCAGCAGTTCCCTCGATACGCAGTATTTT.

The rearrangement links TRBV7-6 to TRBJ2-5; the match to TRBD1 covers 11 bases. The junction had 11 bases not matched to a gene; V was cut back by 3 bases and J by 5 bases. Germline lookup yields CDR1 SGHVS and CDR2 FNYEAQ. This CDR3 spans 17 amino acids. The CDR3 reads CASSFGTGGNIGETQYF. The DNA for the CDR3 is TGTGCCAGCAGCTTCGGGACAGGGGGTAATATAGGGGAGACCCAGTACTTC. Looking up the rest from reference TRBV7-6 and TRBJ2-5 gives the full variable domain: GAGVSQSPRYKVTKRGQDVALRCDPISGHVSLYWYRQALGQGPEFLTYFNYEAQQDKSGLPNDRFSAERPEGSISTLTIQRTEQRDSAMYRCASSFGTGGNIGETQYFGPGTRLLVL.

The chain uses TRBV9 and TRBJ2-1; 9 nucleotides match TRBD1. Germline V lookup: CDR1 SGDLS, CDR2 YYNGEE. V lost 3 bases, J lost 3 bases, and 10 bases stayed unmatched. The CDR3 has 17 residues. The CDR3 DNA reads as TGTGCCAGCAGCGAGAACCCGACAGGGGGATTCTACAATGAGCAGTTCTTC. Encoded protein: CASSENPTGGFYNEQFF.

This chain uses TRBV12-5 with TRBJ2-3, with a possible D match to TRBD1 (6 bases). The length of the CDR3 is 14 residues. V was cut by 5 bases and J by 0 bases, with 9 bases left in between. The V gene's germline CDR1 is LGHNT and CDR2 FRNRAP. The CDR3 loop reads CASGPGQSTDTQYF. Here the CDR3 DNA reads TGTGCTAGTGGTCCGGGACAAAGCACAGATACGCAGTATTTT.

This chain uses TRBV4-2 with TRBJ1-4; D is unclear. Trimming removed 0 bases at V and 3 bases at J, with 11 bases between. This CDR3 contains 16 residues. Germline V CDR1 and CDR2: LGHNA, YNFKEQ. The CDR3 sequence is CASSQEGGQANEKLFF. The CDR3, as DNA: TGTGCCAGCAGCCAAGAGGGCGGGCAGGCTAATGAAAAACTGTTTTTT.

This chain joins TRBV4-1 and TRBJ1-6; maybe TRBD1 (6 bases). Trimming cost V 2 bases and J 0 bases, with 17 bases left between them. The CDR3 is made up of 19 amino acids. CDR1 is MGHRA and CDR2 is YSYEKL in the germline V gene. DNA of the CDR3: TGCGCCAGCAGCCAATTCACGGACAGCTCTTACTCCTATAATTCACCCCTCCACTTT. This gives the protein CASSQFTDSSYSYNSPLHF.

The rearrangement joins TRBV5-4 to TRBJ1-2, with TRBD1 matching 7 bases. Trimming at V came to 2 bases and at J to 0 bases, leaving 7 bases not matched to a gene. The CDR3 has 16 amino acids. CDR1 and CDR2 from the germline V gene are SGHNT and YYREEE (reference sequence). CDR3 region: CASSFGTVLTNYGYTF. For the CDR3, the DNA is TGTGCCAGCAGCTTCGGGACAGTTTTAACTAACTATGGCTACACCTTC.

The rearrangement joins TRBV5-1 to TRBJ1-1; D perhaps matches TRBD1 (6 bases). Trimming took off 4 bases at V and 0 bases at J, with 16 bases between the two ends. The CDR3 consists of 16 residues. The germline V gene encodes CDR1 SGHRS and CDR2 YFSETQ. CDR3: CASSRPRGAMNTEAFF. The CDR3 region has the DNA TGCGCCAGCAGCAGACCCAGGGGAGCCATGAACACTGAAGCTTTCTTT.

CDR3 bases: TGCGCCAGCAGCCCCAGGGGACCGCTTAGCGATGGGGCCAACGTCCTGACTTTC. Encoded protein: CASSPRGPLSDGANVLTF. J is TRBJ2-6 and V is TRBV5-1; D perhaps matches TRBD1 (6 bases). The V gene's germline CDR1 is SGHRS and CDR2 YFSETQ. CDR3 length: 18 residues. V was trimmed by 4 bases and J by 3 bases, leaving 20 bases between them.

V and J are TRBV3-1 (or the pseudogene TRBV3-2) and TRBJ1-6; tentatively, D is TRBD1 (6 bases). CDR3 size: 18 residues. Germline assignment: CDR1 LGHDT and CDR2 YNNKEL (reference sequence). V was cut by 1 base and J by 7 bases, with 20 bases left in between. CDR3 DNA: TGTGCCAGCAGCCAAGCAGGATGGTGGGACAAAGGAAATTCACCCCTCCACTTT. The encoded protein is CASSQAGWWDKGNSPLHF.

The chain carries TRBV28 and TRBJ2-7; TRBD2 aligns across 10 bases. V was pared by 3 bases and J by 7 bases, with 6 bases of the junction left unmatched. Germline-derived CDR1 and CDR2 are MDHEN and SYDVKM. CDR3 length: 14 residues. The CDR3 coding sequence is TGTGCCAGCAGTTTGGCTAGCGGGAGTGGAGAGCAGTACTTC. Translated: CASSLASGSGEQYF. The variable domain in full, with the rest retrieved from reference TRBV28 and TRBJ2-7, is DVKVTQSSRYLVKRTGEKVFLECVQDMDHENMFWYRQDPGLGLRLIYFSYDVKMKEKGDIPEGYSVSREKKERFSLILESASTNQTSMYLCASSLASGSGEQYFGPGTRLTVT.

The chain uses TRBV18 and TRBJ2-7, with D maybe TRBD2 (5 bases). The germline V gene encodes CDR1 KGHSH and CDR2 LQKENI. Trimming took 4 bases from V and 3 from J, leaving 19 bases between them. The CDR3 contains 16 residues. CDR3 loop: CASSLRPTRGIYEQYF. CDR3 DNA sequence: TGTGCCAGCTCACTACGGCCGACTCGAGGGATCTACGAGCAGTACTTC.

The chain combines TRBV4-1 with TRBJ1-1, with D perhaps matching TRBD1 (6 bases). Trimming pared 4 bases from V and 6 bases from J, leaving 15 bases between. The CDR3 length is 14 residues. Germline values: CDR1 MGHRA, CDR2 YSYEKL. This chain's CDR3 is CASSPSPWGPEAFF. DNA of the CDR3: TGCGCCAGCAGCCCCTCCCCGTGGGGGCCTGAAGCTTTCTTT.

J is TRBJ2-3 and V is TRBV5-1; no firm D call. Germline V gives CDR1 SGHRS, CDR2 YFSETQ. The CDR3 runs to 12 residues. Trimming took off 0 bases at V and 6 bases at J, with 5 bases between the two ends. This CDR3 reads CASSLARDTQYF. CDR3 in DNA: TGCGCCAGCAGCTTGGCCCGGGATACGCAGTATTTT.

V and J are TRBV29-1 and TRBJ1-1; possibly TRBD1 for D (5 bases). This CDR3 has 13 amino acids. Germline CDR1 reads SQVTM; CDR2 reads ANQGSEA. V gave up 5 bases and J gave up 2 bases, with 12 bases separating them. In DNA form, the CDR3 reads TGCAGCGTTCCCTCCCAGGGAAACACTGAAGCTTTCTTT. Translating gives CSVPSQGNTEAFF.

The rearrangement links TRBV7-9 to TRBJ2-5, with 10 bases aligning to TRBD1. The CDR3 extends over 16 amino acids. The V segment lost 1 base and the J segment 2 bases; nucleotides outside the gene matches: 4. Germline loops: CDR1 SEHNR, CDR2 FQNEAQ (reference sequence). Here the CDR3 DNA reads TGTGCCAGCAGCTTAGGGGACAGGGGTTCTCAAGAGACCCAGTACTTC. This encodes CASSLGDRGSQETQYF.

This rearrangement joins TRBV6-5 to TRBJ1-1; D not certain. This CDR3 region has 12 residues. V was pared by 10 bases and J by 3 bases, with 12 bases between. The germline V gene has CDR1 MNHEY and CDR2 SVGAGI. CDR3 protein: CAMQRWDTEAFF. The CDR3 coding sequence is TGTGCCATGCAGCGATGGGACACTGAAGCTTTCTTT.

This clone turned up a few times. V and J are TRBV5-4 and TRBJ1-4; the match to TRBD1 covers 11 bases. The junction had 7 bases not matched to a gene; V was cut back by 4 bases and J by 11 bases. Germline CDR1 is SGHNT and CDR2 is YYREEE (reference sequence). The CDR3 extends over 14 amino acids. CDR3 nucleotide sequence: TGTGCCAGCAGCCCCCGGGACAGGGGGGCCAAACTGTTTTTT. As protein: CASSPRDRGAKLFF.

The chain has TRBV28 and TRBJ2-5; possibly TRBD2 for D (6 bases). Trimming took 2 bases from V and 2 from J, leaving 12 bases between them. This CDR3 region has 15 residues. Germline-derived CDR1 and CDR2 are MDHEN and SYDVKM. CDR3 residues: CASSLPGVGQETQYF. The CDR3 DNA reads as TGTGCCAGCAGTTTACCGGGGGTAGGGCAAGAGACCCAGTACTTC.

The chain combines TRBV20-1 with TRBJ2-7, with D possibly being TRBD1 (6 bases). Trimming removed 3 bases from V and 1 base from J, with 16 bases in between. From germline, CDR1 is DFQATT and CDR2 SNEGSKA (reference sequence). This CDR3 has 15 amino acids. The CDR3 coding sequence is TGCAGTGCTAGTCCAGGGGCATTAGCGTCCTACGAGCAGTACTTC. This sequence encodes CSASPGALASYEQYF.